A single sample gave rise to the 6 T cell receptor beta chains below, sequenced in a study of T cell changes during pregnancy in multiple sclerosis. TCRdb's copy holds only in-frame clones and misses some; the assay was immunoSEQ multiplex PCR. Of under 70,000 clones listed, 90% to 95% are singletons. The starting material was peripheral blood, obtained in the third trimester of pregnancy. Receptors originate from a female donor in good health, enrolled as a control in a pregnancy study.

CDR3 loop: CASSPQGQGDGQPQHF. Here the CDR3 DNA reads TGTGCCAGCTCACCTCAGGGACAGGGGGACGGTCAGCCCCAGCATTTT. The gene calls are TRBV18 and TRBJ1-5; 11 bases fit TRBD1. From germline, CDR1 is KGHSH and CDR2 LQKENI. CDR3 size: 16 residues. The ends lost 3 bases at V and 6 bases at J; junction bases unmatched: 7.

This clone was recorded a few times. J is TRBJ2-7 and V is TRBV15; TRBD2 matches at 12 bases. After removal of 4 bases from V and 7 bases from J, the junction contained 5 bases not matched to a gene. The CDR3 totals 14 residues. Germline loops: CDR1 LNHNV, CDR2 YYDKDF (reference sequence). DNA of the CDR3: TGTGCCACCAGCACCAGGACTAGCGGGGTGGAGCAGTACTTC. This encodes CATSTRTSGVEQYF.

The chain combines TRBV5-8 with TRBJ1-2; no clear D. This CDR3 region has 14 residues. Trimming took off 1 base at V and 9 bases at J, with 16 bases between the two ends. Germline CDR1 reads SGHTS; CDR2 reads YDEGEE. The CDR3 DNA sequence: TGTGCCAGCAGCTTGTATTCCAACCGGGATCGCTACACCTTC. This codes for CASSLYSNRDRYTF.

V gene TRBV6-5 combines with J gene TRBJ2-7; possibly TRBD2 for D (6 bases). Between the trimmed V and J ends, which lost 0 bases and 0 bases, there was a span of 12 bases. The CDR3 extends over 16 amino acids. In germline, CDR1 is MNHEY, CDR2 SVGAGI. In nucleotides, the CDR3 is TGTGCCAGCAGTTACTCGGGAGGCAGGAACTCCTACGAGCAGTACTTC. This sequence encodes CASSYSGGRNSYEQYF.

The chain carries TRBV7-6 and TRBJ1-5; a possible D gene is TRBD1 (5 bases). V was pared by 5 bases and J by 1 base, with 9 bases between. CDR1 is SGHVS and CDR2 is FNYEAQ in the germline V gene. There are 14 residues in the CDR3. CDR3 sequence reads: CASSAGGSNQPQHF. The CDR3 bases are TGTGCCAGCAGCGCTGGGGGGAGCAATCAGCCCCAGCATTTT.

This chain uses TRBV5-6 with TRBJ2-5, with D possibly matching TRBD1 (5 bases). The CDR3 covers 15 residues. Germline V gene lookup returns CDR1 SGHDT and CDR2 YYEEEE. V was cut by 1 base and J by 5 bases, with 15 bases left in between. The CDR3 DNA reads TGTGCCAGCAGCTTGAAAAAGGGGCAGATGGAGACCCAGTACTTC. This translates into CASSLKKGQMETQYF.